What follows are 13 T cell receptor beta chains derived from one specimen sequenced in a study of blood T cell repertoires in COVID-19. Some clones are missing from TCRdb's copy, which holds only in-frame ones; the method was immunoSEQ multiplex PCR. The sample has some 120,000 clones; 70% to 80% are singletons. Sequenced sample: peripheral blood. The source is a man in his forties with active or convalescent COVID-19.

The chain carries TRBV21-1 and TRBJ1-2; the table's D call of TRBD1 was not tested on the DNA. TRBV21-1 is tagged as a pseudogene. This CDR3 region has 15 residues. The CDR3 bases are TGTGCCAGCACCCCCGGACAGCCTACTAACTATGGCTACACCTTC. This codes for CASTPGQPTNYGYTF.

The chain couples TRBV28 to TRBJ1-3; TRBD1 matches 7 bases. Germline V gene sequence: CDR1 MDHEN, CDR2 SYDVKM. CDR3 length: 13 residues. Trimming at V came to 5 bases and at J to 7 bases, leaving 5 bases not matched to a gene. The CDR3 coding sequence is TGTGCCAGCAGTAGGGGACAGTGGAACACCATATATTTT. Its translation is CASSRGQWNTIYF.

The genes are TRBV14 and TRBJ1-6; TRBD1 is a possible D gene (6 bases). This CDR3 is 15 amino acids long. The V end lost 6 bases, the J end lost 10 bases, and 19 bases lay between the germline ends. Germline V gene lookup returns CDR1 SGHDN and CDR2 FVKESK. CDR3 region: CASSHRDIQRSPLHF. For the CDR3, the DNA is TGTGCCAGCAGTCACCGGGACATCCAAAGATCACCCCTCCACTTT. Based on the CDR3 plus reference TRBV14 and TRBJ1-6, the full variable domain is EAGVTQFPSHSVIEKGQTVTLRCDPISGHDNLYWYRRVMGKEIKFLLHFVKESKQDESGMPNNRFLAERTGGTYSTLKVQPAELEDSGVYFCASSHRDIQRSPLHFGNGTRLTVT.

The chain recombines TRBV13 with TRBJ1-2; D perhaps matches TRBD1 (5 bases). The CDR3 is 17 residues long. V shed 1 base and J shed 4 bases, with 19 bases lying between them. Germline CDR1 and CDR2: PRHDT and FYEKMQ (reference sequence). CDR3 sequence: CASSLAPQGYVPYGYTF. The CDR3, as DNA: TGTGCCAGCAGCTTAGCCCCGCAGGGTTATGTTCCCTATGGCTACACCTTC.

This chain joins TRBV7-9 and TRBJ1-2, with 7 bases lining up with TRBD1. CDR1 and CDR2 from the germline V gene are SEHNR and FQNEAQ (reference sequence). The CDR3 length is 15 residues. V was pared by 3 bases and J by 0 bases, with 4 bases of the junction left unmatched. CDR3 sequence (DNA): TGTGCCAGCAGCTTGCGGGACAGCGCTAACTATGGCTACACCTTC. It codes for CASSLRDSANYGYTF.

CDR3 nucleotide sequence: TGTGCCAGCAGCTTAGACCTAGGGGGATTTGGGAACACTGAAGCTTTCTTT. This encodes CASSLDLGGFGNTEAFF. The rearrangement links TRBV11-3 to TRBJ1-1; possible D gene TRBD1, 6 bases. The germline V and J ends were trimmed by 0 bases and 1 base, with 15 bases remaining between them. The CDR3 is 17 amino acids. Germline CDR1 is SGHNT and CDR2 is YENEEA.

The CDR3 DNA follows: TGTGCCAGCAGTCCCGTGGCTCATGGCTACACCTTC. Translation gives CASSPVAHGYTF. This chain uses TRBV12-3 or TRBV12-4 with TRBJ1-2; D call uncertain. V lost 5 bases and J lost 6, with 10 bases in between. The CDR3 runs to 12 residues.

The V call is TRBV19, the J call TRBJ1-1; 8 bases fit TRBD1. Germline assignment: CDR1 LNHDA and CDR2 SQIVND (reference sequence). This CDR3 comprises 12 residues. The J segment lost 10 bases and the V segment lost 9 bases, leaving 10 bases of the junction unmatched. The CDR3 DNA sequence: TGTGCCAGCGGGGACAGGCCCTACACAGCTTTCTTT. It yields the protein CASGDRPYTAFF.

The gene calls are TRBV7-2 and TRBJ1-6; D is unresolved. CDR3 length: 12 residues. Germline V gene data show CDR1 as SGHTA and CDR2 as FQGNSA. V was pared by 2 bases and J by 7 bases, with 3 bases between. This chain's CDR3 is CASSLQNSPLHF. The CDR3, as DNA: TGTGCCAGCAGCTTACAGAATTCACCCCTCCACTTT.

The chain employs TRBV19 and TRBJ1-3; D not certain. The V end lost 9 bases, the J end lost 1 base, and 7 bases lay between the germline ends. The CDR3 spans 12 residues. Per germline, CDR1 LNHDA and CDR2 SQIVND (reference sequence). In nucleotides, the CDR3 is TGTGCCAGCCGGGGTTCTGGAAACACCATATATTTT. Translation gives CASRGSGNTIYF.

The V and J genes are TRBV7-2 and TRBJ2-6; D not resolved. Germline CDR1 SGHTA, CDR2 FQGNSA. CDR3 length: 13 residues. Trimming removed 8 bases at V and 0 bases at J, with 5 bases between. CDR3 nucleotides: TGTGCCAGCGAGTTCTCTGGGGCCAACGTCCTGACTTTC. It yields the protein CASEFSGANVLTF. Full variable domain (rest looked up from reference TRBV7-2 and TRBJ2-6): GAGVSQSPSNKVTEKGKDVELRCDPISGHTALYWYRQSLGQGLEFLIYFQGNSAPDKSGLPSDRFSAERTGGSVSTLTIQRTQQEDSAVYLCASEFSGANVLTFGAGSRLTVL.

The chain has TRBV5-1 and TRBJ2-5, with TRBD1 matching 9 bases. The germline CDR1 and CDR2 sequences are SGHRS and YFSETQ. CDR3 length: 15 amino acids. V lost 2 bases, J lost 5 bases, and 7 bases stayed unmatched. For the CDR3, the DNA is TGCGCCAGCAGCTTTTGGGGACAGGGTGCCGAGACCCAGTACTTC. Translating gives CASSFWGQGAETQYF. The full variable domain, in which reference TRBV5-1 and TRBJ2-5 provide the parts outside the CDR3, is KAGVTQTPRYLIKTRGQQVTLSCSPISGHRSVSWYQQTPGQGLQFLFEYFSETQRNKGNFPGRFSGRQFSNSRSEMNVSTLELGDSALYLCASSFWGQGAETQYFGPGTRLLVL.

The chain recombines TRBV7-9 with TRBJ2-5, with unresolved D. V dropped 8 bases and J dropped 1 base, with 14 bases sitting between them. The CDR3 is 14 residues long. Looked up from germline, CDR1 is SEHNR and CDR2 is FQNEAQ (reference sequence). CDR3 amino acids: CASLGWAGQETQYF. CDR3 in DNA: TGTGCCAGCTTGGGTTGGGCAGGCCAAGAGACCCAGTACTTC.